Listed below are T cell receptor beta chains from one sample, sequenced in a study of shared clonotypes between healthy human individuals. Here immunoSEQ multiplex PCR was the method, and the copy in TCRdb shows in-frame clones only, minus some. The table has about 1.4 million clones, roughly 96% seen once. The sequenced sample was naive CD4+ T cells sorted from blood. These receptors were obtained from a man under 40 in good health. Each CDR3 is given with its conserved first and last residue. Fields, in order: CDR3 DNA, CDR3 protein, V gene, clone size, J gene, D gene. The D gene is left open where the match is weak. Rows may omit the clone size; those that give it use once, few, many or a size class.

cdr3_nt: TGTGCCAGCTCACCGAGGAAAGATACGCAGTATTTT
cdr3_aa: CASSPRKDTQYF
v_call: TRBV18
clone_size: -
j_call: TRBJ2-3
d_call: -

cdr3_nt: TGTGCCAGCAGCTTGGCGACAGGGCGTACCTACGAGCAGTACTTC
cdr3_aa: CASSLATGRTYEQYF
v_call: TRBV5-5
clone_size: -
j_call: TRBJ2-7
d_call: TRBD1

cdr3_nt: TGTGCCAGCAGCCAAGTTCGGGGATACGAGCAGTACTTC
cdr3_aa: CASSQVRGYEQYF
v_call: TRBV14
clone_size: -
j_call: TRBJ2-7
d_call: -

cdr3_nt: TGTGCCAGCAGCCGACCGGGACAGATACCCACTGAAGCTTTCTTT
cdr3_aa: CASSRPGQIPTEAFF
v_call: TRBV7-9
clone_size: once
j_call: TRBJ1-1
d_call: TRBD1

cdr3_nt: TGCGCCAGCGGCTTATCAGGAGCCACAGATACGCAGTATTTT
cdr3_aa: CASGLSGATDTQYF
v_call: TRBV5-1
clone_size: -
j_call: TRBJ2-3
d_call: -

cdr3_nt: TGCAGCGTCGAGGGGCAGAAGGTCTATGGCTACACCTTC
cdr3_aa: CSVEGQKVYGYTF
v_call: TRBV29-1
clone_size: -
j_call: TRBJ1-2
d_call: -

cdr3_nt: TGTGCCTGGAGACTACTAGCGGGAGTTTCATTTGGGGCCAACGTCCTGACTTTC
cdr3_aa: CAWRLLAGVSFGANVLTF
v_call: TRBV30
clone_size: -
j_call: TRBJ2-6
d_call: TRBD2

cdr3_nt: TGCGCCAGCAGCTATGACTGGAACACTGAAGCTTTCTTT
cdr3_aa: CASSYDWNTEAFF
v_call: TRBV10-1
clone_size: -
j_call: TRBJ1-1
d_call: -

cdr3_nt: TGTGCCAGCAGCCCCCGACGGGGGAACGAAAAACTGTTTTTT
cdr3_aa: CASSPRRGNEKLFF
v_call: TRBV7-9
clone_size: -
j_call: TRBJ1-4
d_call: -

cdr3_nt: TGTGCCAGTAGGGGACAGGGACCTGGGGCCAACGTCCTGACTTTC
cdr3_aa: CASRGQGPGANVLTF
v_call: TRBV19
clone_size: -
j_call: TRBJ2-6
d_call: TRBD1

cdr3_nt: TGTGCCAGCATCATAAATAGGGGTACAGATACGCAGTATTTT
cdr3_aa: CASIINRGTDTQYF
v_call: TRBV6-1
clone_size: -
j_call: TRBJ2-3
d_call: -

cdr3_nt: TGTGCCAGCAGCCCTCAAATGGGGGAAGAGTACTTC
cdr3_aa: CASSPQMGEEYF
v_call: TRBV7-6
clone_size: -
j_call: TRBJ2-5
d_call: -

cdr3_nt: TGTGCCAGCAGCTTTAGTACTTCTTCTGGCTACACCTTC
cdr3_aa: CASSFSTSSGYTF
v_call: TRBV5-5
clone_size: -
j_call: TRBJ1-2
d_call: -

cdr3_nt: TGTGCCAGCACGAATCCAGGGGAGACCCAGTACTTC
cdr3_aa: CASTNPGETQYF
v_call: TRBV27
clone_size: -
j_call: TRBJ2-5
d_call: -

cdr3_nt: TGTGCCAGTAGTATAGACCGCAAGGGACAGCAGCATTTT
cdr3_aa: CASSIDRKGQQHF
v_call: TRBV19
clone_size: -
j_call: TRBJ1-5
d_call: TRBD1

cdr3_nt: TGTGCCAGCTCCCCTACTAGCGGGAGCATCTACGAGCAGTACTTC
cdr3_aa: CASSPTSGSIYEQYF
v_call: TRBV18
clone_size: -
j_call: TRBJ2-7
d_call: TRBD2

cdr3_nt: TGTGCCACCAGTCTTACAGTTACCGGGGAGCTGTTTTTT
cdr3_aa: CATSLTVTGELFF
v_call: TRBV15
clone_size: -
j_call: TRBJ2-2
d_call: -

cdr3_nt: TGTGCCAGCAGCGACGGCAGCTATGGCTACACCTTC
cdr3_aa: CASSDGSYGYTF
v_call: TRBV6-1
clone_size: -
j_call: TRBJ1-2
d_call: -

cdr3_nt: TGCGCCAGCAGCCAAGAGCGGGCCTCGGGCCCCTACGAGCAGTACTTC
cdr3_aa: CASSQERASGPYEQYF
v_call: TRBV11-2
clone_size: -
j_call: TRBJ2-7
d_call: -

cdr3_nt: TGTGCCAGCAGCTCGGGACAGGGGGAAGAGACCCAGTACTTC
cdr3_aa: CASSSGQGEETQYF
v_call: TRBV28
clone_size: -
j_call: TRBJ2-5
d_call: TRBD1

cdr3_nt: TGTGCCAGCAGCTCCGGACAGGAACACACCTTC
cdr3_aa: CASSSGQEHTF
v_call: TRBV7-9
clone_size: few
j_call: TRBJ1-2
d_call: TRBD1

cdr3_nt: TGCGCCAGCAGCTTTGGGACTAGCGGCTTAGGGCAGTTCTTC
cdr3_aa: CASSFGTSGLGQFF
v_call: TRBV5-1
clone_size: -
j_call: TRBJ2-1
d_call: TRBD2

cdr3_nt: TGTGCCATCAGTTACGGGAGTACAGATACGCAGTATTTT
cdr3_aa: CAISYGSTDTQYF
v_call: TRBV10-3
clone_size: once
j_call: TRBJ2-3
d_call: -

cdr3_nt: TGTGCCAGCAGCTCCGTTGGGGGTAGGAACGAGCAGTACTTC
cdr3_aa: CASSSVGGRNEQYF
v_call: TRBV5-5
clone_size: -
j_call: TRBJ2-7
d_call: -

cdr3_nt: TGCGCCAGCAGCTTGGATCCCACAGGAGCCTCCTACAATGAGCAGTTCTTC
cdr3_aa: CASSLDPTGASYNEQFF
v_call: TRBV5-1
clone_size: -
j_call: TRBJ2-1
d_call: -

cdr3_nt: TGTGCCAGCAGATCTACCCAGGGATCTCACACAGATACGCAGTATTTT
cdr3_aa: CASRSTQGSHTDTQYF
v_call: TRBV28
clone_size: -
j_call: TRBJ2-3
d_call: -

cdr3_nt: TGTGCCAGCAGCCCTCGGACTAGCGGGAATGGCGAGCAGTACTTC
cdr3_aa: CASSPRTSGNGEQYF
v_call: TRBV9
clone_size: -
j_call: TRBJ2-7
d_call: TRBD2

cdr3_nt: TGTGCCTGGAGTTTTACTCGGGACCAGTACTTC
cdr3_aa: CAWSFTRDQYF
v_call: TRBV30
clone_size: -
j_call: TRBJ2-7
d_call: -

cdr3_nt: TGTGCCAGCTCACCTCACAGGGTCGGGGAGCTGTTTTTT
cdr3_aa: CASSPHRVGELFF
v_call: TRBV18
clone_size: -
j_call: TRBJ2-2
d_call: -

cdr3_nt: TGTGCCAGCAGTCGGACTAGCGGGAGAAATACGCAGTATTTT
cdr3_aa: CASSRTSGRNTQYF
v_call: TRBV27
clone_size: -
j_call: TRBJ2-3
d_call: TRBD2

cdr3_nt: TGTGCCAGCGGACCTAGCGGTAGCACAGATACGCAGTATTTT
cdr3_aa: CASGPSGSTDTQYF
v_call: TRBV5-4
clone_size: -
j_call: TRBJ2-3
d_call: TRBD2

cdr3_nt: TGTGCCAGTCAACGACCCACCGTGGGGGTAGGGGAGCAGTTCTTC
cdr3_aa: CASQRPTVGVGEQFF
v_call: TRBV19
clone_size: once
j_call: TRBJ2-1
d_call: -

cdr3_nt: TGCGCCAGCAGCTTGGGGGGCCGTCAGAGTGAGCAGTTCTTC
cdr3_aa: CASSLGGRQSEQFF
v_call: TRBV5-1
clone_size: once
j_call: TRBJ2-1
d_call: -

cdr3_nt: TGTGCCAGCAGCCAAGGGGCGGGAGCGGCCTACAATGAGCAGTTCTTC
cdr3_aa: CASSQGAGAAYNEQFF
v_call: TRBV4-2
clone_size: -
j_call: TRBJ2-1
d_call: TRBD2

cdr3_nt: TGCGCCAGCAGCCAAGCCACCAGACAGTTCGACGAGCAGTACTTC
cdr3_aa: CASSQATRQFDEQYF
v_call: TRBV4-3
clone_size: -
j_call: TRBJ2-7
d_call: -

cdr3_nt: TGTGCCAGCAGCCCTAGCGGGAGAGACCAAGATACGCAGTATTTT
cdr3_aa: CASSPSGRDQDTQYF
v_call: TRBV27
clone_size: -
j_call: TRBJ2-3
d_call: TRBD2

cdr3_nt: TGTGCCAGCAGCCAAAACGTCGGCCTGAGGGGCTACACCTTC
cdr3_aa: CASSQNVGLRGYTF
v_call: TRBV5-4
clone_size: -
j_call: TRBJ1-2
d_call: -

cdr3_nt: TGTGCCAGCAGCCGCTACCAGCGGGACACCGGGGAGCTGTTTTTT
cdr3_aa: CASSRYQRDTGELFF
v_call: TRBV7-2
clone_size: -
j_call: TRBJ2-2
d_call: -

cdr3_nt: TGCAGCGTTAGGCTCGACACAGATACGCAGTATTTT
cdr3_aa: CSVRLDTDTQYF
v_call: TRBV29-1
clone_size: -
j_call: TRBJ2-3
d_call: -

cdr3_nt: TGTGCCAGCAGCAATCAGCGACAGGGGATTAATGAAAAACTGTTTTTT
cdr3_aa: CASSNQRQGINEKLFF
v_call: TRBV5-4
clone_size: -
j_call: TRBJ1-4
d_call: TRBD1

cdr3_nt: TGCGCCAGCAGCCCCTACCAGATAATGAACACTGAAGCTTTCTTT
cdr3_aa: CASSPYQIMNTEAFF
v_call: TRBV4-1
clone_size: few
j_call: TRBJ1-1
d_call: -

cdr3_nt: TGCAGCGTTGAAACCATGACGCGGAGAATGGGTATGAATGAGCAGTTCTTC
cdr3_aa: CSVETMTRRMGMNEQFF
v_call: TRBV29-1
clone_size: -
j_call: TRBJ2-1
d_call: -

cdr3_nt: TGCGCCAGCAGCCAAGATTGGCCAGGGAGGTTCTCTAACTATGGCTACACCTTC
cdr3_aa: CASSQDWPGRFSNYGYTF
v_call: TRBV4-3
clone_size: -
j_call: TRBJ1-2
d_call: -

cdr3_nt: TGTGCCAGCAGCCCGACAGGGGGCGCATATACGCAGTATTTT
cdr3_aa: CASSPTGGAYTQYF
v_call: TRBV28
clone_size: -
j_call: TRBJ2-3
d_call: TRBD1

cdr3_nt: TGTGCCAGCAGCCAATTCGCCAACCTAGCGGGAGTCAAGGATGAGCAGTTCTTC
cdr3_aa: CASSQFANLAGVKDEQFF
v_call: TRBV16
clone_size: -
j_call: TRBJ2-1
d_call: TRBD2

cdr3_nt: TGTGCCAGCAGCGGGGACAGACAAGAGACCCAGTACTTC
cdr3_aa: CASSGDRQETQYF
v_call: TRBV7-2
clone_size: few
j_call: TRBJ2-5
d_call: TRBD1

cdr3_nt: TGTGCCAGCTCCCCGAGCACTGGCACAGATACGCAGTATTTT
cdr3_aa: CASSPSTGTDTQYF
v_call: TRBV18
clone_size: -
j_call: TRBJ2-3
d_call: -

cdr3_nt: TGTGCCACCAGCATCAGGGGGCTCCCCTACGAGCAGTACTTC
cdr3_aa: CATSIRGLPYEQYF
v_call: TRBV15
clone_size: -
j_call: TRBJ2-7
d_call: TRBD1

cdr3_nt: TGTGCCAGCAGCGGACAGGGTGGCCAGCCCCAGCATTTT
cdr3_aa: CASSGQGGQPQHF
v_call: TRBV6-5
clone_size: once
j_call: TRBJ1-5
d_call: TRBD1

cdr3_nt: TGTGCCAGCAGCTTGCTTCAGGGTACCTACGAGCAGTACTTC
cdr3_aa: CASSLLQGTYEQYF
v_call: TRBV5-4
clone_size: few
j_call: TRBJ2-7
d_call: -

cdr3_nt: TGCGCCAGCAGCCAAGATCTAATCTATGGCTACACCTTC
cdr3_aa: CASSQDLIYGYTF
v_call: TRBV4-1
clone_size: -
j_call: TRBJ1-2
d_call: -

cdr3_nt: TGCGCCAGCAGCTTGGGTGCGGGAGGGAATGAGCAGTTCTTC
cdr3_aa: CASSLGAGGNEQFF
v_call: TRBV5-1
clone_size: -
j_call: TRBJ2-1
d_call: TRBD2

cdr3_nt: TGTGCCAGCAGCTTACCCCGGGACAGGGGACTCCCCTCTGGAAACACCATATATTTT
cdr3_aa: CASSLPRDRGLPSGNTIYF
v_call: TRBV7-6
clone_size: once
j_call: TRBJ1-3
d_call: TRBD1

cdr3_nt: TGTGCCAGCAGCGGGGGGGACAGGGGAGGCGGCTACACCTTC
cdr3_aa: CASSGGDRGGGYTF
v_call: TRBV5-4
clone_size: -
j_call: TRBJ1-2
d_call: TRBD1

cdr3_nt: TGTGCCAGCAGCCTGGGACTAGCGGTGGAAGAGCAGTACTTC
cdr3_aa: CASSLGLAVEEQYF
v_call: TRBV9
clone_size: -
j_call: TRBJ2-7
d_call: TRBD2

cdr3_nt: TGTGCCAGTAGGACGGCCGTGAAGATCGGCTACACCTTC
cdr3_aa: CASRTAVKIGYTF
v_call: TRBV19
clone_size: -
j_call: TRBJ1-2
d_call: -

cdr3_nt: TGTGCTAGCAGCTCCGGGGGGGAGCAGTTCTTC
cdr3_aa: CASSSGGEQFF
v_call: TRBV7-7
clone_size: -
j_call: TRBJ2-1
d_call: TRBD2

cdr3_nt: TGTGCCACCAGCAGAGCTGGAAAAGAGACCCAGTACTTC
cdr3_aa: CATSRAGKETQYF
v_call: TRBV15
clone_size: -
j_call: TRBJ2-5
d_call: -